This T cell receptor (beta chain) comes out of a study of T cells in Graves' hyperthyroidism and ophthalmopathy. Patients counted as stable if ophthalmopathy did not develop within 18 months. Newly diagnosed hyperthyroidism patients aged 18 to 65 years had disease lasting under 2 months. Lactation, pregnancy, other autoimmune disease or uncontrolled infection excluded patients. Overall study results and limits: Most expanded thyroid clonotypes above 0.001 recurred in blood.

This clonotype occurred many times. Its antigen is undetermined. The TCR beta CDR3 regions underwent amplification using RNA transcripts as the source. A first-round RT-PCR of the TCR CDR3 used the HTBI primer set. TCRdb reprocessed the multiplex PCR reads via MiXCR and lists one record per CDR3 protein. The sample records 350,000 to 400,000 distinct CDR3 sequences, approximately 15% being singletons. The sequenced material came from blood. The clonotype comes from a woman in her twenties or thirties with Graves' hyperthyroidism.

The CDR3 DNA reads as TGTGCCAGCAGCTTAGCGGGACAGGTTTTCTACGAGCAGTACTTC. Translating it yields CASSLAGQVFYEQYF. This chain links TRBV7-9 with TRBJ2-7, with 8 bases fitting TRBD1. Trimming removed 0 bases from V and 3 bases from J; junction bases left unmatched: 4. The CDR3 consists of 15 residues. From germline, CDR1 is SEHNR and CDR2 FQNEAQ (reference sequence). Drawing the rest from reference TRBV7-9 and TRBJ2-7, the complete variable domain is DTGVSQNPRHKITKRGQNVTFRCDPISEHNRLYWYRQTLGQGPEFLTYFQNEAQLEKSRLLSDRFSAERPKGSFSTLEIQRTEQGDSAMYLCASSLAGQVFYEQYFGPGTRLTVT.